This T cell receptor beta chain was found in a study of cytomegalovirus exposure and HLA in healthy donors. Clones were sequenced by immunoSEQ multiplex PCR, and TCRdb holds only the in-frame ones, with some missing. In the table there are more than 35,000 clones, approximately 92% of which are singletons. Germline CDR1 and CDR2: PRHDT and FYEKMQ (reference sequence). V was pared by 5 bases and J by 0 bases, with 8 bases between. The CDR3 has 15 residues. V is TRBV13 and J is TRBJ2-6; the D gene is possibly TRBD2 (6 bases). Sequenced material: PBMCs. The sequence derives from a man between 18 and 35 years old in good health and CMV-seronegative. CDR3 amino acids: CASSPGDSGANVLTF. For the CDR3, the DNA is TGTGCCAGCAGCCCGGGAGACTCTGGGGCCAACGTCCTGACTTTC.